The 31 T cell receptor beta chains below were found in one sample sequenced in a study of blood T cell repertoires in COVID-19. Here immunoSEQ multiplex PCR was the method, and the copy in TCRdb shows in-frame clones only, minus some. The sample holds roughly 570,000 clones, around nine tenths seen once. The source material was peripheral blood. These receptors were taken from a woman in her forties or fifties with COVID-19, enrolled during active disease.

The chain combines TRBV7-3 with TRBJ1-1; D call uncertain. The CDR3 covers 15 residues. Looked up from germline, CDR1 is SGHTA and CDR2 is FQGTGA. Trimming removed 5 bases from V and 3 bases from J, with 16 bases in between. In DNA form, the CDR3 reads TGTGCCAGCAGCCTTCAAGGCGGGGAGTACACTGAAGCTTTCTTT. The encoded protein is CASSLQGGEYTEAFF.

This sequence joins TRBV18 and TRBJ2-5; D is unclear. Trimming took off 3 bases at V and 1 base at J, with 9 bases between the two ends. The CDR3 contains 14 residues. The germline V gene encodes CDR1 KGHSH and CDR2 LQKENI. The CDR3 DNA sequence: TGTGCCAGCTCACCGAATGCGGCCCAAGAGACCCAGTACTTC. Translation gives CASSPNAAQETQYF.

The rearrangement joins TRBV5-5 to TRBJ2-1, with D unclear. Germline CDR1 reads SGHKS; CDR2 reads YYEKEE (reference sequence). The CDR3 sequence is 15 residues long. V gave up 0 bases and J gave up 2 bases, with 9 bases separating them. CDR3 amino acids: CASSLVLAAYNEQFF. The CDR3 DNA sequence: TGTGCCAGCAGCTTGGTGCTGGCAGCCTACAATGAGCAGTTCTTC.

The chain has TRBV19 and TRBJ1-5, with 8 nucleotides matching TRBD1. The germline gives CDR1 LNHDA, CDR2 SQIVND (reference sequence). The CDR3 runs 18 residues. V gave up 5 bases and J gave up 0 bases; unmatched junction bases: 12. CDR3 residues: CASSSLTGAGYSNQPQHF. DNA for the CDR3: TGTGCCAGTAGTTCGCTGACAGGGGCTGGGTATAGCAATCAGCCCCAGCATTTT.

In its sample, this clone was seen once. Other DNA sequences of this sample code for an identical CDR3. This sequence joins TRBV29-1 and TRBJ1-1, with 12 bases aligning to TRBD1. V was pared by 6 bases and J by 1 base, with 3 bases of the junction left unmatched. The CDR3 contains 14 residues. The germline CDR1 and CDR2 sequences are SQVTM and ANQGSEA. The CDR3 sequence is CSVGQGAGNTEAFF. The CDR3 DNA sequence: TGCAGCGTGGGACAGGGGGCGGGGAACACTGAAGCTTTCTTT. Complete variable domain (other parts from reference TRBV29-1 and TRBJ1-1): SAVISQKPSRDICQRGTSLTIQCQVDSQVTMMFWYRQQPGQSLTLIATANQGSEATYESGFVIDKFPISRPNLTFSTLTVSNMSPEDSSIYLCSVGQGAGNTEAFFGQGTRLTVV.

The gene calls are TRBV11-2 and TRBJ2-2; D is unclear. Germline lookup yields CDR1 SGHAT and CDR2 FQNNGV. Trimming took 8 bases from V and 6 from J, leaving 10 bases between them. The CDR3 loop spans 12 amino acids. The CDR3 bases are TGTGCCAGCCAAAGGAGTCCCGGGGAGCTGTTTTTT. Its translation is CASQRSPGELFF.

In this sample, this clone turned up once. V is TRBV2 and J is TRBJ2-3, with TRBD1 identical over 7 bases. With V trimmed by 5 bases and J by 2 bases, 4 bases remained unmatched. The CDR3 consists of 14 residues. CDR1 and CDR2 from the germline V gene are SNHLY and FYNNEI. The CDR3 loop is CASSLTGVTDTQYF. The DNA of the CDR3 is TGTGCCAGCAGTCTTACAGGGGTCACAGATACGCAGTATTTT.

This rearrangement joins TRBV27 to TRBJ2-2; TRBD1 matches 7 bases. CDR3 length: 16 amino acids. The V gene's germline CDR1 is MNHEY and CDR2 SMNVEV (reference sequence). V was clipped by 3 bases and J by 1 base; unmatched bases: 5. CDR3 DNA: TGTGCCAGCAGTTTTAGGGACAGTGGGAACACCGGGGAGCTGTTTTTT. Residues: CASSFRDSGNTGELFF.

The genes are TRBV11-3 and TRBJ2-2; TRBD1 matches at 8 bases. The CDR3 runs to 15 residues. J gave up 4 bases and V 3 bases, and 4 bases lay outside the gene matches. The germline CDR1 and CDR2 sequences are SGHNT and YENEEA. In DNA, the CDR3 is TGTGCCAGCAGCTTTTACACAGGGGGCACCGGGGAGCTGTTTTTT. This gives the protein CASSFYTGGTGELFF.

V gene TRBV5-6 combines with J gene TRBJ1-2; tentatively, D is TRBD1 (5 bases). Germline V gene sequence: CDR1 SGHDT, CDR2 YYEEEE. CDR3 length: 13 residues. Deletions cut 4 bases from V and 6 bases from J, with 13 bases between. CDR3 in amino acids: CASSPRVEDGYTF. The CDR3 DNA reads as TGTGCCAGCAGCCCCAGGGTGGAAGATGGCTACACCTTC. Full variable domain (missing parts from reference TRBV5-6 and TRBJ1-2): DAGVTQSPTHLIKTRGQQVTLRCSPKSGHDTVSWYQQALGQGPQFIFQYYEEEERQRGNFPDRFSGHQFPNYSSELNVNALLLGDSALYLCASSPRVEDGYTFGSGTRLTVV.

The J gene is TRBJ2-1, the V gene TRBV5-4, with TRBD2 as a possible D gene (6 bases). The length of the CDR3 is 17 residues. V was trimmed by 0 bases and J by 7 bases, leaving 20 bases between them. Per germline, CDR1 SGHNT and CDR2 YYREEE (reference sequence). The CDR3 spells CASSLGGRLAEGNEQFF. The DNA for the CDR3 is TGTGCCAGCAGCTTGGGAGGGAGATTGGCGGAGGGGAATGAGCAGTTCTTC.

The chain employs TRBV6-1 and TRBJ2-7, with 8 bases identical to TRBD1. CDR1 and CDR2 from the germline V gene are MNHNS and SASEGT. Trimming removed 3 bases from V and 6 bases from J; junction bases left unmatched: 7. The CDR3 is made up of 14 amino acids. CDR3 coding DNA: TGTGCCAGCAGTGATCGGACAGGGAGAGGCGAGCAGTACTTC. It encodes CASSDRTGRGEQYF.

The chain uses TRBV30 and TRBJ2-5, with TRBD2 as a possible D gene (5 bases). Germline V lookup: CDR1 GTSNPN, CDR2 SVGIG (reference sequence). V was shortened by 3 bases and J by 2 bases, with 10 bases between the two germline ends. This CDR3 is 13 amino acids long. The CDR3 spells CAWSWTRQETQYF. CDR3 coding DNA: TGTGCCTGGAGCTGGACTCGGCAAGAGACCCAGTACTTC.

This chain joins TRBV6-5 and TRBJ1-2; unclear D gene. The V end was cut by 2 bases, the J end by 7 bases, with 11 bases between. Germline V CDR1 and CDR2: MNHEY, SVGAGI. The CDR3 covers 13 residues. The CDR3, as DNA: TGTGCCAGCAGTTACGGCGTTGGCGGTGGCTACACCTTC. Translated, it gives CASSYGVGGGYTF.

CDR3 coding DNA: TGTGCCAGCAGCCTGGTGGGGAGGAGCGAGCAGTACTTC. Translating it yields CASSLVGRSEQYF. The gene calls are TRBV5-4 and TRBJ2-7; possible D gene TRBD2, 6 bases. The V and J ends lost 4 bases and 6 bases respectively, with 14 bases between them. The CDR3 runs to 13 residues. Per germline, CDR1 SGHNT and CDR2 YYREEE (reference sequence).

The chain joins TRBV6-5 to TRBJ1-1; TRBD1 aligns across 9 bases. Per the germline V gene, CDR1 is MNHEY and CDR2 is SVGAGI. The CDR3 has 15 residues. The trim removed 0 bases at V and 3 bases at J, leaving 2 bases unmatched. The CDR3 DNA is TGTGCCAGCAGTTACTCCGGGACAGGGCACACTGAAGCTTTCTTT. Protein sequence: CASSYSGTGHTEAFF.

CDR3 amino acids: CASSLSSSNQPQHF. In DNA, the CDR3 is TGTGCCAGCAGCCTAAGTTCGAGCAATCAGCCCCAGCATTTT. The V and J genes are TRBV7-9 and TRBJ1-5; D is undetermined. The CDR3 sequence is 14 residues long. The V and J ends lost 5 bases and 1 base respectively, with 9 bases between them. Germline CDR1 and CDR2: SEHNR and FQNEAQ (reference sequence).

The genes are TRBV4-2 and TRBJ2-1; a weak D match, TRBD2 (6 bases). Germline V CDR1 and CDR2: LGHNA, YNFKEQ. The CDR3 is 14 residues long. Deletions cut 0 bases from V and 10 bases from J, with 13 bases between. The CDR3 sequence is CASSQDLGGGEQFF. CDR3 in DNA: TGTGCCAGCAGCCAAGATTTGGGAGGAGGCGAGCAGTTCTTC.

V gene TRBV5-1 combines with J gene TRBJ1-4, with 9 bases matching TRBD1. J was trimmed by 8 bases and V by 1 base; bases with no gene match: 9. Germline CDR1 is SGHRS and CDR2 is YFSETQ. The CDR3 contains 16 residues. Written as DNA, the CDR3 is TGCGCCAGCAGCTTGTCTTCACAGGGGGCCGGCGAAAAACTGTTTTTT. It is translated as CASSLSSQGAGEKLFF.

The chain joins TRBV11-2 to TRBJ1-2; no reliable D call. V lost 3 bases, J lost 2 bases, and 7 bases lay in between. Germline V gives CDR1 SGHAT, CDR2 FQNNGV. The length of the CDR3 is 13 residues. CDR3 region: CASSLQNNYGYTF. CDR3 DNA sequence: TGTGCCAGCAGCTTGCAGAACAACTATGGCTACACCTTC.

The V call is TRBV6-1, the J call TRBJ2-5, with 7 bases that match TRBD2. This CDR3 has 15 residues. Per the germline V gene, CDR1 is MNHNS and CDR2 is SASEGT. The trim removed 2 bases at V and 3 bases at J, leaving 6 bases unmatched. For the CDR3, the DNA is TGTGCCAGCAGTGAATTAGGTCTAGCGGAAGAGACCCAGTACTTC. It specifies CASSELGLAEETQYF.

This chain's CDR3 is CAWGDRGGYTF. The DNA for the CDR3 is TGTGCCTGGGGGGACAGGGGTGGCTACACCTTC. The chain links TRBV30 to TRBJ1-2, with 10 bases that match TRBD1. Unmatched junction bases numbered 1, after V lost 5 bases and J lost 7 bases. The V gene's germline CDR1 is GTSNPN and CDR2 SVGIG (reference sequence). The CDR3 totals 11 residues.

This chain uses TRBV5-1 with TRBJ1-5; 7 bases agree with TRBD1. This CDR3 has 13 amino acids. Unmatched junction bases numbered 1, after V lost 0 bases and J lost 7 bases. Per the germline V gene, CDR1 is SGHRS and CDR2 is YFSETQ. The CDR3 nucleotides are TGCGCCAGCAGCTTGGAGGGGGCACAGCCCCAGCATTTT. This encodes CASSLEGAQPQHF.

The genes are TRBV5-1 and TRBJ1-4, with TRBD1 matching 10 bases. The CDR3 consists of 15 residues. Trimming at V came to 5 bases and at J to 6 bases, leaving 7 bases not matched to a gene. Germline CDR1 and CDR2: SGHRS and YFSETQ. CDR3 nucleotide sequence: TGCGCCAGCAGAATGTCCGGGACAGGGGATGAAAAACTGTTTTTT. This gives the protein CASRMSGTGDEKLFF.

This clone was recorded only once. The same CDR3 arises from other DNA sequences in this sample as well. This chain links TRBV18 with TRBJ2-5; 8 bases agree with TRBD1. The germline V gene encodes CDR1 KGHSH and CDR2 LQKENI. CDR3 size: 14 residues. Trimming at V came to 2 bases and at J to 1 base, leaving 0 bases not matched to a gene. The CDR3 DNA follows: TGTGCCAGCTCACCAGGACAGGGCCAAGAGACCCAGTACTTC. Amino acids: CASSPGQGQETQYF.

V gene TRBV18 combines with J gene TRBJ1-2; the D is unclear. The length of the CDR3 is 13 residues. Germline CDR1 KGHSH, CDR2 LQKENI. V was pared by 0 bases and J by 0 bases, with 2 bases between. The CDR3 DNA reads TGTGCCAGCTCACCACCCGCTAACTATGGCTACACCTTC. Protein sequence: CASSPPANYGYTF. Drawing the rest from reference TRBV18 and TRBJ1-2, the complete variable domain is NAGVMQNPRHLVRRRGQEARLRCSPMKGHSHVYWYRQLPEEGLKFMVYLQKENIIDESGMPKERFSAEFPKEGPSILRIQQVVRGDSAAYFCASSPPANYGYTFGSGTRLTVV.

In its sample, this clone was seen once. The chain links TRBV20-1 to TRBJ1-1; 7 nucleotides match TRBD1. Germline CDR1 reads DFQATT; CDR2 reads SNEGSKA (reference sequence). J gave up 6 bases and V 3 bases, and 7 bases lay outside the gene matches. There are 13 residues in the CDR3. In nucleotides, the CDR3 is TGCAGTGCTAGTCGAGACAGGGTCCCTGAAGCTTTCTTT. This codes for CSASRDRVPEAFF.

The J gene is TRBJ2-7, the V gene TRBV2, with TRBD1 matching 10 bases. The CDR3 contains 15 residues. Germline V CDR1 and CDR2: SNHLY, FYNNEI. V lost 7 bases, J lost 6 bases, and 12 bases stayed unmatched. The chain's CDR3 is CASTLPGGQGFEQYF. The CDR3 DNA reads TGTGCCAGCACTCTCCCGGGGGGACAGGGGTTCGAGCAGTACTTC.

The chain employs TRBV5-1 and TRBJ2-3; D is possibly TRBD2 (7 bases). The germline V and J ends were trimmed by 4 bases and 9 bases, with 15 bases remaining between them. This CDR3 comprises 13 residues. Germline loops: CDR1 SGHRS, CDR2 YFSETQ. The CDR3 sequence is CASSGGGRETQYF. The CDR3, as DNA: TGCGCCAGCAGCGGCGGGGGCCGGGAGACGCAGTATTTT.

The chain couples TRBV30 to TRBJ2-3; a weak D match, TRBD2 (6 bases). Germline V lookup: CDR1 GTSNPN, CDR2 SVGIG (reference sequence). Trimming left V 1 base short and J 2 bases short, with 7 bases between. This CDR3 spans 13 amino acids. The DNA for the CDR3 is TGTGCCTGGAGTGGGGGGGACACAGATACGCAGTATTTT. Encoded protein: CAWSGGDTDTQYF.

The chain has TRBV2 and TRBJ1-1; D perhaps matches TRBD1 (5 bases). This CDR3 has 14 residues. Trimming cost V 2 bases and J 3 bases, with 10 bases left between them. The germline V gene has CDR1 SNHLY and CDR2 FYNNEI. CDR3 loop: CASSEYGGDTEAFF. CDR3 nucleotides: TGTGCCAGCAGTGAATACGGGGGGGACACTGAAGCTTTCTTT.